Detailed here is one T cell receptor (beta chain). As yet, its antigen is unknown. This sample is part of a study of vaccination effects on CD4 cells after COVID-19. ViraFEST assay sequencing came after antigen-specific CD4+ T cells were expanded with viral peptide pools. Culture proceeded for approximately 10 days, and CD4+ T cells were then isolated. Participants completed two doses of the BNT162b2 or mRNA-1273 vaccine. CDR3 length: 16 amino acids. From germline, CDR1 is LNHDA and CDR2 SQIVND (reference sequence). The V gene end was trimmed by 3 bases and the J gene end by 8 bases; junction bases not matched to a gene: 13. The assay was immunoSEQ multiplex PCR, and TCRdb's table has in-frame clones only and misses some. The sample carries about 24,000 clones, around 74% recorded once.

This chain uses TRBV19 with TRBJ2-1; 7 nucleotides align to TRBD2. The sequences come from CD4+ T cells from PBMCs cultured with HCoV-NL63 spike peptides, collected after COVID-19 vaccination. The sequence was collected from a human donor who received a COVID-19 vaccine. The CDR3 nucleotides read TGTGCCAGTAGTATCTCTGAATTTCGGGCGGGAGATGAGCAGTTCTTC. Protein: CASSISEFRAGDEQFF. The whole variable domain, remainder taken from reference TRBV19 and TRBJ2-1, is DGGITQSPKYLFRKEGQNVTLSCEQNLNHDAMYWYRQDPGQGLRLIYYSQIVNDFQKGDIAEGYSVSREKKESFPLTVTSAQKNPTAFYLCASSISEFRAGDEQFFGPGTRLTVL.